Following are 6 T cell receptor beta chains from one sample sequenced in a study of CD8 T cells in Susac syndrome. Reverse transcription of about 0.45 to 1 ug RNA was carried out with random hexamers. TCRdb analysed the immunoSEQ multiplex PCR reads with MiXCR anew, one entry per CDR3 protein. The sample includes about 440,000 distinct CDR3 sequences, roughly 85% seen only once; the top ten take approximately 0.12%. Sequenced sample: CD8+ T cells from PBMCs. The source of these receptors is a human donor with multiple sclerosis.

The chain carries TRBV7-9 and TRBJ1-1; weak D call: TRBD1 (5 bases). Germline lookup yields CDR1 SEHNR and CDR2 FQNEAQ (reference sequence). V lost 5 bases and J lost 6, with 10 bases in between. The CDR3 is 12 amino acids. Here the CDR3 reads CASSDVGAEAFF. In DNA form, the CDR3 reads TGTGCCAGCAGCGACGTAGGGGCTGAAGCTTTCTTT.

V and J are TRBV4-1 and TRBJ1-5, with a weak D call TRBD1 (5 bases). CDR3 length equals 15 residues. Germline V gene sequence: CDR1 MGHRA, CDR2 YSYEKL. V dropped 0 bases and J dropped 2 bases, with 8 bases sitting between them. CDR3 coding DNA: TGCGCCAGCAGCCAAGAAAGGGGAGGCAATCAGCCCCAGCATTTT. This codes for CASSQERGGNQPQHF.

V usage is TRBV19 and J usage is TRBJ1-4; D may be TRBD1 (5 bases). Germline V gives CDR1 LNHDA, CDR2 SQIVND (reference sequence). The CDR3 length is 14 residues. The V gene lost 5 bases and the J gene lost 1 base, with 8 bases spanning the gap. The CDR3 protein is CASSEDRTNEKLFF. The CDR3 DNA sequence: TGTGCCAGTAGTGAAGACAGAACTAATGAAAAACTGTTTTTT.

The CDR3 nucleotides are TGTGCCAGCAGCTTAGATAGGGTGCAGGAAGGGCGGTCTGAAGCTTTCTTT. Translating it yields CASSLDRVQEGRSEAFF. The chain recombines TRBV11-2 with TRBJ1-1; unclear D gene. The V end lost 0 bases, the J end lost 6 bases, and 20 bases lay between the germline ends. The CDR3 has 17 residues. Germline V gene sequence: CDR1 SGHAT, CDR2 FQNNGV.

The V and J genes are TRBV20-1 and TRBJ1-5, with D possibly matching TRBD1 (6 bases). Per the germline V gene, CDR1 is DFQATT and CDR2 is SNEGSKA (reference sequence). V was cut by 6 bases and J by 5 bases, with 14 bases left in between. This CDR3 spans 13 amino acids. The CDR3 reads CSADRKPDQPQHF. CDR3 in DNA: TGCAGTGCCGACAGGAAACCAGATCAGCCCCAGCATTTT.

The chain combines TRBV4-1 with TRBJ1-2; no definite D call. Germline lookup yields CDR1 MGHRA and CDR2 YSYEKL. The CDR3 contains 15 residues. With 0 bases removed from V and 3 bases from J, the gap between germline ends came to 11 bases. CDR3 protein: CASSQESPGYYGYTF. CDR3 nucleotides: TGCGCCAGCAGCCAAGAATCTCCGGGTTACTATGGCTACACCTTC.